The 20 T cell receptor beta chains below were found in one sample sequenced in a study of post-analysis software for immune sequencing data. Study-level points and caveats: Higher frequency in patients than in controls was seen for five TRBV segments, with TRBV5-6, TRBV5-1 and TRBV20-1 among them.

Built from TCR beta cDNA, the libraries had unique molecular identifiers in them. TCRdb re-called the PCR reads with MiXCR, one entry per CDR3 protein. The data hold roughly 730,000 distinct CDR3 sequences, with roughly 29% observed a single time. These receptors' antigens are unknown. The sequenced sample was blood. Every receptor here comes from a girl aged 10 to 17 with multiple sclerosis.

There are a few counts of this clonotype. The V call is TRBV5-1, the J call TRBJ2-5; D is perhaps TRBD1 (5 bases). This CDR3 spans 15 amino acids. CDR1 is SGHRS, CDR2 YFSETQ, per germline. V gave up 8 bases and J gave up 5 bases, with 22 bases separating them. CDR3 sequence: CASKRRGTGGETQYF. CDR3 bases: TGCGCCAGTAAAAGAAGGGGAACCGGTGGGGAGACCCAGTACTTC.

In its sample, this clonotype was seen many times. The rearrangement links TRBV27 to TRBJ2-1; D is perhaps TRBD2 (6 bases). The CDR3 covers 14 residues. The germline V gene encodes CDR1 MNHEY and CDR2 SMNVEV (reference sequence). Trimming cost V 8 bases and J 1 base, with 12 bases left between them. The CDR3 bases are TGTGCCAGCTCCTCCGGGAGTTCCTACAATGAGCAGTTCTTC. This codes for CASSSGSSYNEQFF.

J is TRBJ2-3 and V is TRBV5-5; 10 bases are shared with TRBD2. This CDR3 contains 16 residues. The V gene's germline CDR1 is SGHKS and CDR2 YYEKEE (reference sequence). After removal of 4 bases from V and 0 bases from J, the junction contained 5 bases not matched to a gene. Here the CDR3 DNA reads TGTGCCAGCAGCATACCGACTAGCGGGAGCACAGATACGCAGTATTTT. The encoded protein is CASSIPTSGSTDTQYF.

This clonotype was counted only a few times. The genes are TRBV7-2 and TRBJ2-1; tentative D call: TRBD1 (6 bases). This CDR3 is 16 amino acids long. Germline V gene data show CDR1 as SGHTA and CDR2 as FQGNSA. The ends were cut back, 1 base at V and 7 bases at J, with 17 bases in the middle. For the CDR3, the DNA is TGTGCCAGCAGCTTAGGCTGGGCAGGGGCAGGGAATGAGCAGTTCTTC. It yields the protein CASSLGWAGAGNEQFF.

The DNA for the CDR3 is TGCAGTGCTCCCCTGACAGGTTACGCCGTCTTTGAAGCTTTCTTT. Its protein is CSAPLTGYAVFEAFF. J is TRBJ1-1 and V is TRBV20-1; D perhaps matches TRBD1 (6 bases). The CDR3 runs 15 residues. Germline V CDR1 and CDR2: DFQATT, SNEGSKA (reference sequence). V was pared by 5 bases and J by 7 bases, with 23 bases between.

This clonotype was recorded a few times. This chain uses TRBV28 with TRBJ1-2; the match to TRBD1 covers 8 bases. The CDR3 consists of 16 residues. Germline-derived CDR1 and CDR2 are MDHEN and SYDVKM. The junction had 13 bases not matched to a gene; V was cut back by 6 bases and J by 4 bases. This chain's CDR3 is CASSLAGQGVSYGYTF. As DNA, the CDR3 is TGTGCCAGCAGCTTGGCCGGACAGGGTGTAAGCTATGGCTACACCTTC.

The CDR3 coding sequence is TGTGCCAGCAGCTTGAACAGGGGGAGGACAGATACGCAGTATTTT. It codes for CASSLNRGRTDTQYF. The chain combines TRBV5-5 with TRBJ2-3, with 8 positions matching TRBD1. Germline V CDR1 and CDR2: SGHKS, YYEKEE (reference sequence). Trimming took 1 base from V and 3 from J; bases not matched to a gene: 4. The CDR3 sequence is 15 residues long.

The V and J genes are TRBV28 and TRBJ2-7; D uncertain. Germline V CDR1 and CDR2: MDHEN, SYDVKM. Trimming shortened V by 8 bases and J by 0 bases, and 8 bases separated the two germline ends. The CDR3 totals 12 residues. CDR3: CASHGDSYEQYF. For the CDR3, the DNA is TGTGCCAGCCATGGAGACTCCTACGAGCAGTACTTC.

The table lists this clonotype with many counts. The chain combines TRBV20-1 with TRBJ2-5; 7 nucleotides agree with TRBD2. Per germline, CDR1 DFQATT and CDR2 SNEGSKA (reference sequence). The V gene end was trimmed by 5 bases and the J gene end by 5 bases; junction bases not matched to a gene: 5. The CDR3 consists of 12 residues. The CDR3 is CSAGLDRETQYF. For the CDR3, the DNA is TGCAGTGCTGGACTAGACCGGGAGACCCAGTACTTC.

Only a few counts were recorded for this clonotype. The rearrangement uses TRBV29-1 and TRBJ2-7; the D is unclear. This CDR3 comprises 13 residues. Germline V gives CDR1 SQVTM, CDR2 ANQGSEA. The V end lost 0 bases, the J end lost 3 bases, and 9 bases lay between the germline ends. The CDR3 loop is CSVEDPSYYEQYF. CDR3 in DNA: TGCAGCGTTGAAGATCCATCCTACTACGAGCAGTACTTC.

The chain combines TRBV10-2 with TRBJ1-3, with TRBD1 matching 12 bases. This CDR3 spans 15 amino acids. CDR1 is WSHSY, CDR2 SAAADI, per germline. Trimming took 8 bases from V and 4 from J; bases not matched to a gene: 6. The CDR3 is CASGPGQGAGNTIYF. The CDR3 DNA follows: TGCGCCAGCGGGCCGGGACAGGGGGCCGGAAACACCATATATTTT.

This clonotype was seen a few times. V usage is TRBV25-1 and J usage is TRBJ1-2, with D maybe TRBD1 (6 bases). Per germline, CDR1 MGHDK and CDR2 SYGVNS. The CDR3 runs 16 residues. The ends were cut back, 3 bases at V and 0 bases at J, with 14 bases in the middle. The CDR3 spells CASSEPPGQPNYGYTF. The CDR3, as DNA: TGTGCCAGCAGTGAGCCCCCCGGACAGCCTAACTATGGCTACACCTTC.

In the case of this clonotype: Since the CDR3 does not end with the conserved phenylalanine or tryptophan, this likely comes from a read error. This chain's CDR3 is CASSLAGVGETQYV. The CDR3, as DNA: TGTGCCAGCAGCCTAGCGGGAGTAGGGGAGACCCAGTACGTC. The chain has TRBV13 and TRBJ2-5, with 10 bases fitting TRBD2. The CDR3 is 14 amino acids. The trim removed 5 bases at V and 5 bases at J, leaving 5 bases unmatched. Germline CDR1 reads PRHDT; CDR2 reads FYEKMQ (reference sequence).

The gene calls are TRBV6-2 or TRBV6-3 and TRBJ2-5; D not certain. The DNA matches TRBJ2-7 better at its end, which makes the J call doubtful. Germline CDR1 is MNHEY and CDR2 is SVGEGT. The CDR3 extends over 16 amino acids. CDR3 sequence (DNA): TGTGCCAGCAGTTACCAGGCATCCGACCGCTCCTACGAGCAGTACTTC. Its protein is CASSYQASDRSYEQYF.

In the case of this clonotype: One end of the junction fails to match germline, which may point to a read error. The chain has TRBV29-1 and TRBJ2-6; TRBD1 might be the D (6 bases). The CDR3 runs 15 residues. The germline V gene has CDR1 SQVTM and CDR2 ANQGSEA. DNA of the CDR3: TGCAGCGTCCACCAAGGGGGTTCTGGGGCCGACGTCCTGACTTTC. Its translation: CSVHQGGSGADVLTF.

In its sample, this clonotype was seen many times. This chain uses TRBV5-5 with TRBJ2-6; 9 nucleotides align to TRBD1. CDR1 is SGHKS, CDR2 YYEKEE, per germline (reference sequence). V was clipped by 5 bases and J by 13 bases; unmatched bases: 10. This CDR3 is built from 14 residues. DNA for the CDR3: TGTGCCAGCAGTTACCCGGGACAGGGCTTGGTCCTGACTTTC. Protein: CASSYPGQGLVLTF.

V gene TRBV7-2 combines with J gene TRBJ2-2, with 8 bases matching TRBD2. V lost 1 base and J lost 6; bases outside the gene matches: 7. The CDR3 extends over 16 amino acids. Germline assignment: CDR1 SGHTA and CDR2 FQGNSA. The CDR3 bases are TGTGCCAGCAGCTTAGGTATTAGCGGGGTCGCCGGGGAGCTGTTTTTT. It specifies CASSLGISGVAGELFF.

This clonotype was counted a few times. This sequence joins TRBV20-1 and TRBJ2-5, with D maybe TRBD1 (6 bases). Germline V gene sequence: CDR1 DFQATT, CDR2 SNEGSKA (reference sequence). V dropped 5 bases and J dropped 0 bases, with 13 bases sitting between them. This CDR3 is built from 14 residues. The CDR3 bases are TGCAGTGCTCCCCGGGCAGGGGACCAAGAGACCCAGTACTTC. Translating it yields CSAPRAGDQETQYF.

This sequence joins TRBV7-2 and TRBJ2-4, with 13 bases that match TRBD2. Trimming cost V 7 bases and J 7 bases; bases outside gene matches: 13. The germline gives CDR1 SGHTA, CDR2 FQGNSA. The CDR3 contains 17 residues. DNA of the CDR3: TGTGCCAGCACCGTCGCCGGACTAGCGGGAGTAGAGAACATTCAGTACTTC. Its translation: CASTVAGLAGVENIQYF.

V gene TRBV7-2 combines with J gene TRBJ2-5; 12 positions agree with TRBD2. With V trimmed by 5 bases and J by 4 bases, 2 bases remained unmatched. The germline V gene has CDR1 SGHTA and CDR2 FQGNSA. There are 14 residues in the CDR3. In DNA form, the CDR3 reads TGTGCCAGCAGCGCGACTAGCGGGGGAGAGACCCAGTACTTC. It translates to CASSATSGGETQYF.